The clone carrying this TCR beta chain was counted between two and nine times. Its cognate antigen is unknown. The sample is drawn from a study of blood T cells in healthy people across ages. Overall study context: Capturing about one barcoded beta molecule per two T cells was achieved by template switching. Study-level findings and limits: Since the PBMCs were unsorted, naive and antigen-experienced cells could not be conclusively compared.

CDR1 and CDR2 from the germline V gene are SNHLY and FYNNEI. After removal of 10 bases from V and 5 bases from J, the junction contained 6 bases not matched to a gene. The CDR3 consists of 13 residues. Isolating PBMCs gave at least 6 million of these cells per sample. Together with a sample-barcoded 5' primer, a J-beta primer mix was included in a second PCR lasting roughly 6 to 12 cycles. A minimum of 2.5 million CDR3-containing paired-end reads was obtained for each sample. Each CDR3 protein gets one entry after TCRdb re-called the 5' RACE reads with MiXCR. The table lists about a million distinct CDR3 sequences, 45% to 60% of them singletons.

The rearrangement joins TRBV2 to TRBJ1-4; 8 positions agree with TRBD1. Material for sequencing was blood. The clonotype originates from a woman aged 60-70 years in good health. CDR3 nucleotides: TGTGCCATCCGGACAGGGTGGAATGAAAAACTGTTTTTT. Its protein product is CAIRTGWNEKLFF.